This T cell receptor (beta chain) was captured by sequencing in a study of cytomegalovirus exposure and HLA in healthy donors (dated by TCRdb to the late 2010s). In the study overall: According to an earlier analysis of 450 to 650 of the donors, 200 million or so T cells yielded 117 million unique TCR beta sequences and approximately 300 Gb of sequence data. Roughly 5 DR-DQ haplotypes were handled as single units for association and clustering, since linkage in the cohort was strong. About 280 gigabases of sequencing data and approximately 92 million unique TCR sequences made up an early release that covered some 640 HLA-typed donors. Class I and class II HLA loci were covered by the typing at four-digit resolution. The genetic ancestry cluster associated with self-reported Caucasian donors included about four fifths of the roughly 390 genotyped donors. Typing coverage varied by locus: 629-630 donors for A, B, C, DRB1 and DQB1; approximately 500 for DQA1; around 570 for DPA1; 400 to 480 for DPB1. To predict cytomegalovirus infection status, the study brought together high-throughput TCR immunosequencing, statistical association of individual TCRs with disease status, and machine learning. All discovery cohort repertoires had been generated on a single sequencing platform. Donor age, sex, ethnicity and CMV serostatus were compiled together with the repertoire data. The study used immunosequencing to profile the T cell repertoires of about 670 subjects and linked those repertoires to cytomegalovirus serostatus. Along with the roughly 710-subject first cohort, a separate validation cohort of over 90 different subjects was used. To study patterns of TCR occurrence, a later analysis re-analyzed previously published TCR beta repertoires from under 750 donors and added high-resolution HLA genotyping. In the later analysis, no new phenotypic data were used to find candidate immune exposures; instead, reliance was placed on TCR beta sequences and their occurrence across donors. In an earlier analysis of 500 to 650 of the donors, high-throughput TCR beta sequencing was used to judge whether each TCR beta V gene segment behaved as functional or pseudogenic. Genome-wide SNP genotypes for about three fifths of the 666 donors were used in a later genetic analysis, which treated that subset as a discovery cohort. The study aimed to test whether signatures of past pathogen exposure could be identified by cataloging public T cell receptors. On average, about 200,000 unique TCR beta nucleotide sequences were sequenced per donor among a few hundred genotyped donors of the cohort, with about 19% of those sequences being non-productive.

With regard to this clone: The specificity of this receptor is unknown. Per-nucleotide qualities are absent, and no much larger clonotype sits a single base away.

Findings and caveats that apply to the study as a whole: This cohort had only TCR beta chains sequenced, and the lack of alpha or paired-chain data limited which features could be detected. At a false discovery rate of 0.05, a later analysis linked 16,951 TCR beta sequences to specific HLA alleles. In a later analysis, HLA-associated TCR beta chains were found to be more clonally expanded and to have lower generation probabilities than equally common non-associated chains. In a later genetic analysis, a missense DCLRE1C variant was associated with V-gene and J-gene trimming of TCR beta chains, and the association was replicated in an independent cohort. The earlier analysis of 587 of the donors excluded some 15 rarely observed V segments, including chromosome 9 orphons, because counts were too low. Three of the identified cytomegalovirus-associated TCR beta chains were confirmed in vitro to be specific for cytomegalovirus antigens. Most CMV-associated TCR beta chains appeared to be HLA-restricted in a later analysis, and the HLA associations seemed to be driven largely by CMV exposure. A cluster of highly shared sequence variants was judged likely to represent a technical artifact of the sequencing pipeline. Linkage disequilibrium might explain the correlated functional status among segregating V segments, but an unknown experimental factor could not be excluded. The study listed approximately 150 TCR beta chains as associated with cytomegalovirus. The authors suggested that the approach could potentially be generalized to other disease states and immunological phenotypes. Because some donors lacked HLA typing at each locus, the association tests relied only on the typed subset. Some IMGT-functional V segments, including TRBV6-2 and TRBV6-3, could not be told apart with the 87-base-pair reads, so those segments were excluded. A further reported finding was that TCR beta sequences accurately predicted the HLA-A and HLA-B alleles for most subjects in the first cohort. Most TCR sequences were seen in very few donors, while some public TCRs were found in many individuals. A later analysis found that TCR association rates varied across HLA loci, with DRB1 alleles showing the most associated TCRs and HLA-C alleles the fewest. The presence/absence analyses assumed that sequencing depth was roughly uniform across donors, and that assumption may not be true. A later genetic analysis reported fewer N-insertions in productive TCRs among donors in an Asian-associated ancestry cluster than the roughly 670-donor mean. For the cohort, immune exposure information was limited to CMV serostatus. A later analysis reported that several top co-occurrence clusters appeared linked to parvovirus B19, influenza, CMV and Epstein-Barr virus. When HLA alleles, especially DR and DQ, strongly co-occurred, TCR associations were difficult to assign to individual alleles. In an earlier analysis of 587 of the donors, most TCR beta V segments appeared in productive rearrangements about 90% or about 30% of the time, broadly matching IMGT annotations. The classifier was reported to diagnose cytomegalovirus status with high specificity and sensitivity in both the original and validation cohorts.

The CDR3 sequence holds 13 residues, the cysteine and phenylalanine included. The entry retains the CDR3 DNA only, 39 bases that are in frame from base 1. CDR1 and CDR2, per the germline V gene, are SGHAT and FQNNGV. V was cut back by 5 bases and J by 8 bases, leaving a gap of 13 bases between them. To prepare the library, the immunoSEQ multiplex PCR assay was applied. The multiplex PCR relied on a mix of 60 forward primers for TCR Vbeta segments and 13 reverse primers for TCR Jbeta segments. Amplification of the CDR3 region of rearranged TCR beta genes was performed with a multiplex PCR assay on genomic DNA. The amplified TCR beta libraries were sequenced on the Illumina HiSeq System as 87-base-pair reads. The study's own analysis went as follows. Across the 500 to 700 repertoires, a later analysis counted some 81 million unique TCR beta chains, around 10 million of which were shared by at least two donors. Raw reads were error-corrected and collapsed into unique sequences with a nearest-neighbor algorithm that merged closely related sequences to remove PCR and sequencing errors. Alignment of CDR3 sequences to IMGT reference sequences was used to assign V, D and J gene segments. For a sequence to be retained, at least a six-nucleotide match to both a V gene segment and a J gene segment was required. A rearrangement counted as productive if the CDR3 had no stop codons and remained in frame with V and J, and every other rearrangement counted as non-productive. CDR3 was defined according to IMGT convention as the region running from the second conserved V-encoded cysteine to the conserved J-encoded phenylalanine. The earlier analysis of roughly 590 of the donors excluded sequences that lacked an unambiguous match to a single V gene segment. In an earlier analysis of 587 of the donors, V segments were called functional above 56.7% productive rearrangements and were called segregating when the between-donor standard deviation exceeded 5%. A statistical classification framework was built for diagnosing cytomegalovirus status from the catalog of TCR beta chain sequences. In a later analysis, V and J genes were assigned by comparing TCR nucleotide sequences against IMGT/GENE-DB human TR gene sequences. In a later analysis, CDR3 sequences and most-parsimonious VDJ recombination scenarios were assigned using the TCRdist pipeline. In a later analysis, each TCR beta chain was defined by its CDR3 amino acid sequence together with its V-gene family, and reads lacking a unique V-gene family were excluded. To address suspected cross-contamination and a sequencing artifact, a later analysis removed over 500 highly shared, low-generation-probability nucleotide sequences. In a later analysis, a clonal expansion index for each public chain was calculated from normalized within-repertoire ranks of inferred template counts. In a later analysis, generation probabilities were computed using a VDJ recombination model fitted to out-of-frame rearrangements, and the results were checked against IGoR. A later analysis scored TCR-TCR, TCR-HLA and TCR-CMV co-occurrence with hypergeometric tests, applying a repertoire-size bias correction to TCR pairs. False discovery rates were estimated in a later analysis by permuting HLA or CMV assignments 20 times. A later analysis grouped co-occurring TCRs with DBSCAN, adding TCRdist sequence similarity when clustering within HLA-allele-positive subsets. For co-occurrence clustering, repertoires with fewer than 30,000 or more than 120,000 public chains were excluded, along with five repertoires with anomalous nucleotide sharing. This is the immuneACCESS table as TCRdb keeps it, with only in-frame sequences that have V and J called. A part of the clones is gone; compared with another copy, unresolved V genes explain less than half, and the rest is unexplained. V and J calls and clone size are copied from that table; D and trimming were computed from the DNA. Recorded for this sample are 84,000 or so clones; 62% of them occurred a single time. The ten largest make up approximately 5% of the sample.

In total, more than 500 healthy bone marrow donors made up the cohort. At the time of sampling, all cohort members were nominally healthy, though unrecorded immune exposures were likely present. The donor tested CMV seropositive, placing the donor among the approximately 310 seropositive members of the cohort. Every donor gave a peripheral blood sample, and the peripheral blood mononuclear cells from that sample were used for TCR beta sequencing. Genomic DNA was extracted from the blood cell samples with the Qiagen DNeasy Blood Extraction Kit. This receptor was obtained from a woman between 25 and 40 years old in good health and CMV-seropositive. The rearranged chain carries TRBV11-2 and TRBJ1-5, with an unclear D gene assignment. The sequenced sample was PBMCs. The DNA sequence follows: TGTGCCAGCAGCCCTACCCCTTCGGAGCCCCAGCATTTT. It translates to CASSPTPSEPQHF.